This TCR beta chain was profiled in a study of human T cells and chemical hapten exposure. Study-wide background: Diphenylcyclopropenone was applied weekly to patients' scalps across the roughly 24-week study.

TCRdb used MiXCR to reprocess the RACE reads, holding one entry per CDR3 protein. The sample lists about 100,000 distinct CDR3 sequences; roughly 10% were seen once. The CDR3 is 14 residues long. The J segment lost 7 bases and the V segment lost 10 bases, leaving 11 bases of the junction unmatched. Time point meaning: patch test 2, 6 weeks after DPC sensitization. Treatment meaning: therapeutic diphenylcyclopropenone sensitization with weekly scalp DPC. This specimen was whole blood, taken in connection with sensitization to the hapten diphenylcyclopropenone (DPC). The chain has TRBV12-3 or TRBV12-4 and TRBJ2-1; 9 nucleotides agree with TRBD2. The sequence came from a woman in her thirties or forties with alopecia areata. Some clones in this sample may be carry-over from other donors' samples. CDR3: CATSAGGPGNEQFF. As DNA, the CDR3 is TGTGCCACCTCCGCGGGAGGGCCTGGGAATGAGCAGTTCTTC.